A single sample is the source of the 29 T cell receptor beta chains below, sequenced in a study of identical twins. TCRdb called the 5' RACE reads again in MiXCR, with one record for every CDR3 protein. The sample carries 1.5 million to 2 million distinct CDR3 sequences, less than 40% recorded once. Sequencing was carried out using cord blood. Every receptor here comes from a newborn girl in good health.

This clonotype was counted only a few times. This chain joins TRBV2 and TRBJ2-7; 9 positions match TRBD2. The CDR3 runs 15 residues. Germline loops: CDR1 SNHLY, CDR2 FYNNEI. The V gene end was trimmed by 4 bases and the J gene end by 4 bases; junction bases not matched to a gene: 8. CDR3 region: CASSVFSGRRYEQYF. DNA for the CDR3: TGTGCCAGCAGTGTGTTTAGCGGGAGAAGGTACGAGCAGTACTTC.

The chain has TRBV28 and TRBJ1-4; possible D gene TRBD1, 5 bases. V was shortened by 7 bases and J by 10 bases, with 13 bases between the two germline ends. Germline-derived CDR1 and CDR2 are MDHEN and SYDVKM. CDR3 length: 12 residues. The CDR3 here is CASTNPRGKLFF. The CDR3 DNA reads TGTGCCAGCACGAATCCGAGGGGAAAACTGTTTTTT.

This clonotype was counted ten times or more. The rearrangement uses TRBV12-3 or TRBV12-4 and TRBJ2-4, with D uncertain. CDR3 size: 11 residues. V was shortened by 2 bases and J by 8 bases, with 4 bases between the two germline ends. CDR3 sequence (DNA): TGTGCCAGCAGTTTAACCGACATTCAGTACTTC. It specifies CASSLTDIQYF.

The V gene is TRBV6-5, the J gene TRBJ2-1; 9 bases are shared with TRBD1. V dropped 6 bases and J dropped 8; count of bases not matched to a gene: 11. CDR1 and CDR2 (germline): MNHEY, SVGAGI. The CDR3 runs to 15 residues. The CDR3 DNA is TGTGCCAGCAGACCCGGGACAGGGACGGGGTATGAGCAGTTCTTC. This gives the protein CASRPGTGTGYEQFF.

This clonotype was counted ten times or more. This rearrangement joins TRBV21-1 to TRBJ2-3; TRBD2, the table's D call, was not compared with the DNA. TRBV21-1 is recorded as a pseudogene. The CDR3 contains 17 residues. The CDR3 nucleotides read TGTGCCAGCAGCAAAGACACCGGGCCTATTAGCACAGATACGCAGTATTTT. Protein: CASSKDTGPISTDTQYF.

The chain is built from TRBV4-1 and TRBJ2-1, with unresolved D. The CDR3 sequence is 13 residues long. Trimming took off 3 bases at V and 9 bases at J, with 12 bases between the two ends. Germline loops: CDR1 MGHRA, CDR2 YSYEKL. The chain's CDR3 is CASSHPEPREQFF. As DNA, the CDR3 is TGCGCCAGCAGCCACCCGGAACCCCGTGAGCAGTTCTTC.

The chain combines TRBV7-9 with TRBJ1-1; D is unclear. The CDR3 sequence is 15 residues long. V gave up 0 bases and J gave up 5 bases, with 13 bases separating them. From germline, CDR1 is SEHNR and CDR2 FQNEAQ (reference sequence). The DNA of the CDR3 is TGTGCCAGCAGCTTAGCTGCGGCCCTGGGGACTGAAGCTTTCTTT. Translating gives CASSLAAALGTEAFF.

This clonotype was seen only a few times. The J gene is TRBJ2-7, the V gene TRBV3-1; weak D call: TRBD1 (6 bases). The ends were cut back, 4 bases at V and 0 bases at J, with 10 bases in the middle. CDR1 and CDR2 (germline): LGHDT, YNNKEL (reference sequence). The CDR3 spans 14 residues. This chain's CDR3 is CASSRQAPSYEQYF. CDR3 DNA sequence: TGTGCCAGCAGCCGACAGGCCCCCTCCTACGAGCAGTACTTC.

The rearrangement joins TRBV20-1 to TRBJ1-5; 7 nucleotides agree with TRBD1. Germline loops: CDR1 DFQATT, CDR2 SNEGSKA (reference sequence). The junction had 4 bases not matched to a gene; V was cut back by 5 bases and J by 3 bases. The CDR3 covers 13 residues. The CDR3 nucleotides are TGCAGTGCTCGGGACAGCCTCAATCAGCCCCAGCATTTT. It specifies CSARDSLNQPQHF.

Only a few counts were recorded for this clonotype. The chain employs TRBV6-1 and TRBJ2-7; possibly TRBD1 or TRBD2 for D (5 bases each). V lost 6 bases and J lost 3, with 12 bases in between. CDR1 is MNHNS and CDR2 is SASEGT in the germline V gene. This CDR3 has 13 amino acids. The CDR3, as DNA: TGTGCCAGCAGGACGGGTGGGGGCTACGAGCAGTACTTC. This codes for CASRTGGGYEQYF.

As regards this clonotype: Just one base apart from a much larger clone, this may be a read error. The chain uses TRBV27 and TRBJ2-7, with TRBD1 identical over 8 bases. There are 15 residues in the CDR3. Germline CDR1 MNHEY, CDR2 SMNVEV (reference sequence). The CDR3 nucleotides read TGTGCCAACAGTCTCCGGGACAGGATCAAATACGAGCAGTACTTC. It specifies CANSLRDRIKYEQYF.

The V gene is TRBV7-8, the J gene TRBJ2-1, with TRBD2 matching over 9 bases. Germline V lookup: CDR1 SGHVS, CDR2 FQNEAQ. With V trimmed by 3 bases and J by 4 bases, 10 bases remained unmatched. The CDR3 has 17 amino acids. CDR3 nucleotide sequence: TGTGCCAGCAGCTTGTGGGCTAGCGGGGATTTTTACAATGAGCAGTTCTTC. This sequence encodes CASSLWASGDFYNEQFF.

The chain joins TRBV5-5 to TRBJ2-7, with TRBD1 matching over 7 bases. This CDR3 is built from 15 residues. Germline CDR1 is SGHKS and CDR2 is YYEKEE (reference sequence). V lost 0 bases and J lost 7; bases outside the gene matches: 10. CDR3 coding DNA: TGTGCCAGCAGCTTGGCTACAGGGGTTGCGTGGGAGCAGTACTTC. Translated, it gives CASSLATGVAWEQYF.

The rearrangement joins TRBV20-1 to TRBJ2-7; a weak D match, TRBD1 (6 bases). Trimming left V 4 bases short and J 4 bases short, with 11 bases between. Germline V gene lookup returns CDR1 DFQATT and CDR2 SNEGSKA (reference sequence). CDR3 length: 12 residues. CDR3 residues: CSATGQFYEQYF. The CDR3 DNA sequence: TGCAGTGCTACTGGACAGTTTTACGAGCAGTACTTC.

The chain employs TRBV6-6 and TRBJ2-7, with 9 bases lining up with TRBD1. V shed 10 bases, J shed 4 bases, and the junction held 11 bases outside the gene matches. This CDR3 comprises 14 residues. Germline V lookup: CDR1 MNHNY, CDR2 SVGAGI (reference sequence). The CDR3 region is CATYRGQGRYEQYF. In DNA form, the CDR3 reads TGTGCCACCTACCGGGGACAGGGAAGGTACGAGCAGTACTTC.

The chain links TRBV2 to TRBJ2-7; 8 nucleotides agree with TRBD1. The DNA end is more similar to TRBJ2-4, so the J call may be wrong. Looked up from germline, CDR1 is SNHLY and CDR2 is FYNNEI. The CDR3 contains 12 residues. The CDR3: CASSDRDNIQYF. CDR3 bases: TGTGCCAGCTCGGACAGGGACAACATTCAGTACTTC.

The J gene is TRBJ2-1, the V gene TRBV5-5; D remains ambiguous. The CDR3 totals 16 residues. Trimming took 7 bases from V and 9 from J, leaving 26 bases between them. Germline values: CDR1 SGHKS, CDR2 YYEKEE (reference sequence). CDR3 in amino acids: CASGQRGVLCCGEQFF. The CDR3 nucleotides read TGTGCCAGCGGCCAGCGTGGGGTACTTTGTTGTGGTGAGCAGTTCTTC.

This clonotype was observed a few times. The rearrangement uses TRBV4-2 and TRBJ2-1; D is unclear. The CDR3 extends over 15 amino acids. The V gene's germline CDR1 is LGHNA and CDR2 YNFKEQ. V was pared by 1 base and J by 0 bases, with 7 bases between. The CDR3 is CASSQVLNSYNEQFF. The CDR3 DNA is TGTGCCAGCAGCCAAGTGCTGAACTCCTACAATGAGCAGTTCTTC.

This chain links TRBV19 with TRBJ1-1; D is ambiguous. CDR1 is LNHDA and CDR2 is SQIVND in the germline V gene (reference sequence). Trimming took 3 bases from V and 3 from J, leaving 8 bases between them. CDR3 length: 13 amino acids. For the CDR3, the DNA is TGTGCCAGTAGTATCTCCAAATACACTGAAGCTTTCTTT. Protein: CASSISKYTEAFF.

This chain joins TRBV6-1 and TRBJ1-2; 8 nucleotides agree with TRBD1. V was clipped by 10 bases and J by 5 bases; unmatched bases: 9. Germline CDR1 is MNHNS and CDR2 is SASEGT. The CDR3 is made up of 13 amino acids. The CDR3 protein is CATGQGGPYGYTF. DNA for the CDR3: TGTGCCACCGGACAGGGAGGGCCTTATGGCTACACCTTC.

The V call is TRBV6-2 or TRBV6-3, the J call TRBJ1-5; 7 bases match TRBD1. Germline V gene sequence: CDR1 MNHEY, CDR2 SVGEGT. This CDR3 contains 15 residues. The trim removed 4 bases at V and 4 bases at J, leaving 7 bases unmatched. The CDR3 DNA sequence: TGTGCCAGCAGTTCACCCCTGGACAGGAATCAGCCCCAGCATTTT. Translating gives CASSSPLDRNQPQHF.

This clonotype was seen a few times. The chain employs TRBV29-1 and TRBJ2-4; 9 bases agree with TRBD1. Germline assignment: CDR1 SQVTM and CDR2 ANQGSEA. V shed 6 bases and J 0 bases; nucleotides not matched to a gene: 9. The CDR3 loop spans 16 amino acids. For the CDR3, the DNA is TGCAGCGTGCGAGACAGGGGGAGGCTAGCCAAAAACATTCAGTACTTC. Protein product: CSVRDRGRLAKNIQYF.

This clonotype was seen only a few times. The V gene is TRBV5-6, the J gene TRBJ1-2; unclear D gene. CDR1 and CDR2 (germline): SGHDT, YYEEEE. The CDR3 is made up of 12 amino acids. Trimming stripped 2 bases from V and 4 bases from J, with 6 bases between. CDR3 sequence reads: CASSFTVYGYTF. DNA for the CDR3: TGTGCCAGCAGCTTTACAGTCTATGGCTACACCTTC.

This sequence joins TRBV11-1 and TRBJ2-2; D not resolved. Deletions cut 3 bases from V and 5 bases from J, with 13 bases between. Germline assignment: CDR1 SGHAT and CDR2 FQDESV (reference sequence). The CDR3 sequence is 15 residues long. CDR3 DNA: TGTGCCAGCAGCTTGAGACTCTCCCGGACCGGGGAGCTGTTTTTT. Translating gives CASSLRLSRTGELFF.

This clonotype was picked up many times. The rearrangement joins TRBV11-2 to TRBJ2-4, with D possibly TRBD2 on 6 matching bases. Per the germline V gene, CDR1 is SGHAT and CDR2 is FQNNGV. The CDR3 runs 17 residues. V lost 3 bases, J lost 0 bases, and 15 bases lay in between. The CDR3 sequence is CASSFAGTALAKNIQYF. The CDR3 coding sequence is TGTGCCAGCAGCTTCGCCGGGACTGCGCTAGCCAAAAACATTCAGTACTTC. Full variable domain (rest looked up from reference TRBV11-2 and TRBJ2-4): EAGVAQSPRYKIIEKRQSVAFWCNPISGHATLYWYQQILGQGPKLLIQFQNNGVVDDSQLPKDRFSAERLKGVDSTLKIQPAKLEDSAVYLCASSFAGTALAKNIQYFGAGTRLSVL.

The chain carries TRBV3-1 and TRBJ2-1, with D perhaps TRBD2 (5 bases). The CDR3 contains 18 residues. V lost 0 bases and J lost 0, with 15 bases in between. Germline lookup yields CDR1 LGHDT and CDR2 YNNKEL (reference sequence). CDR3 protein: CASSQEVPSFSSYNEQFF. As DNA, the CDR3 is TGTGCCAGCAGCCAAGAAGTCCCTAGCTTCAGCTCCTACAATGAGCAGTTCTTC.

This clonotype showed up just a few times. V gene TRBV2 combines with J gene TRBJ2-3; 8 bases are a match to TRBD2. The germline CDR1 and CDR2 sequences are SNHLY and FYNNEI. CDR3 length: 15 amino acids. The V gene end was trimmed by 5 bases and the J gene end by 4 bases; junction bases not matched to a gene: 8. The CDR3 region is CASSRTSQYPDTQYF. In DNA form, the CDR3 reads TGTGCCAGCAGTAGGACTAGCCAATATCCAGATACGCAGTATTTT.

The CDR3 sequence is CASSAAGTAKNIQYF. DNA for the CDR3: TGTGCCAGTAGTGCCGCCGGGACAGCCAAAAACATTCAGTACTTC. V is TRBV19 and J is TRBJ2-4; D is perhaps TRBD1 or TRBD2 (5 bases each). V lost 5 bases to trimming and J lost 0 bases, with 11 bases between them. The CDR3 is 15 amino acids. From germline, CDR1 is LNHDA and CDR2 SQIVND (reference sequence).

In this sample, this clonotype turned up many times. One end of the junction is discordant with germline, which a read error may explain. V usage is TRBV7-2 and J usage is TRBJ2-3; no clear D. From germline, CDR1 is SGHTA and CDR2 FQGNSA. This CDR3 spans 16 amino acids. The chain's CDR3 is CASSLVGRSSTDTQYF. The CDR3 DNA reads TGCGCCAGCAGCTTGGTAGGTCGGTCGAGCACAGATACGCAGTATTTT.